Included here is one T cell receptor beta chain sequence, with context. This clonotype was recorded many times. What antigen it recognizes has not been identified. No base quality information exists; no much larger clone differs at one position. This sample stems from a study of CD8 T cells in ankylosing spondylitis (dated by TCRdb to about 2017). General notes on the study: To find TCR variants linked to disease, the study profiled T cell receptor beta repertoires in ankylosing spondylitis patients and healthy donors. Peripheral blood was sampled, and synovial fluid was also collected from ankylosing spondylitis patients. In total, the full study cohort was made up of 95 to 110 healthy donors and approximately 27 ankylosing spondylitis patients. Results and caveats for the whole study, not just this receptor: According to the report, matched synovial fluid samples from ankylosing spondylitis patients were significantly enriched for the disease-linked clones. A TCR beta motif of several highly homologous amino acid variants appeared characteristic of blood from ankylosing spondylitis patients. Some motif variants were previously reported in synovial fluid and blood of reactive arthritis patients, suggesting common disease-initiation mechanisms. In peripheral blood, the disease-linked clones were found at relatively low frequencies and had a CD8+ phenotype.

Reads for this sample came from an Illumina HiSeq 2500. Quantitative 5'-RACE with molecular barcodes was used to prepare TCR beta libraries. For the original study's pipeline: To identify disease-linked TCR variants, a new computational method was used, one built on a probabilistic model of VDJ rearrangement. The public reads were reanalyzed by TCRdb: fastp trimming at Q25, MiXCR alignment, in-frame beta chains only. Rows matching on CDR3 protein sequence are summarized as one entry with the most common DNA and genes. The V and J calls here are based on TCRdb, not the publication. This sample gives around 40,000 distinct CDR3 sequences in total; around 2.9% of them show up just once. Of the sample, approximately 4.2% falls within the top ten clones. From a lookup of the germline V gene, CDR1 and CDR2 are SGDLS and YYNGEE. The CDR3 runs 14 residues from the cysteine to the phenylalanine. Kept here is only the CDR3 DNA, which spans 42 bases and is read in frame from base 1. V is cut by 0 bases and J by 8 bases, and the space between the germline ends is 13 bases.

The origin of this receptor is a male donor with ankylosing spondylitis or in good health (not recorded which). Sequenced material: blood, either unsorted or a sorted T cell fraction (not recorded which). Rearrangement joined TRBV9 to TRBJ2-3, with TRBD1 tentatively as D gene (5 bases match). This receptor has the CDR3 CASSVAVGQGTQYF. The DNA is as follows: TGTGCCAGCAGCGTAGCCGTAGGGCAGGGTACGCAGTATTTT. With all but the CDR3 taken from the reference TRBV9 and TRBJ2-3 genes, the full variable domain is: DSGVTQTPKHLITATGQRVTLRCSPRSGDLSVYWYQQSLDQGLQFLIQYYNGEERAKGNILERFSAQQFPDLHSELNLSSLELGDSALYFCASSVAVGQGTQYFGPGTRLTVL.